This T cell receptor beta chain was sequenced during a study of shared clonotypes between healthy human individuals (dated by TCRdb to 2020 to 2022). General notes on the study: Three men and two women, aged 18 to 49 years, made up the cohort. Libraries were prepared and TCR repertoires were sequenced by different laboratories using diverse techniques, in order to increase sequencing depth and limit assay-specific biases. For each donor, three plates each were used for CD4 naive and CD4 memory, two plates were used for CD8 naive, and one plate was used for CD8 memory. To estimate repertoire size and how much clonotype sharing occurs between individuals, the study deeply sequenced the blood TCR repertoires of several healthy adults. Each donor's leukapheresis produced roughly between about 0.9 and 9.5 billion PBMCs.

About this clone: Which antigen it targets is not known. No much larger clone is present one base from it, and per-base qualities are unavailable.

The investigation overall reported the following: Sharing across several donors was observed for 4.5% to 6.5% of naive CD4, over 3% of naive CD8, about 2.3% of memory CD4, and roughly 0.4% of memory CD8 clonotypes. Pairwise subsampling indicated that sequencing depth was expected to affect the degree of clonotype sharing among donors. The small number of donors limited the genetic and exposure-history diversity represented. Compared with non-shared clonotypes, clonotypes shared by all four sorted-subset donors had higher generation probabilities. Naive subsets generally had larger estimated clonotype richness than memory subsets did. Sampling was restricted to blood, and TCR repertoires in tissue are likely to differ from TCR repertoires in blood. Rarefaction of sorted-subset datasets indicated incomplete sequencing despite the large sequencing depth.

The donors were healthy, HIV-negative adults who had no recently reported acute infections or vaccinations. Every donor was a Caucasian adult living in Nashville, Tennessee, USA. The CD8 memory samples were a combination of magnetically selected CD45RO+ cells and CCR7-negative CD45RA+ effector memory (TemRA) cells. Blood was obtained by leukapheresis, after which PBMCs were separated by Ficoll-Histopaque density gradient centrifugation and cryopreserved in liquid nitrogen vapor phase. Analytical flow cytometry was used to check the purity and quantity of each magnetically sorted T cell population. Genomic DNA was isolated from each sorted fraction and quantified by UV absorbance on a Nanodrop 2000c. Using the deep immunoSEQ assay, TCR CDR3 regions were amplified from genomic DNA by multiplex PCR. For each cell subset, the extracted genomic DNA was distributed evenly across all wells of several immunoSEQ 96-well plates, and each plate served as one replicate. For sorted subsets, around 200 ng genomic DNA, equal to tens of thousands of T cell genomes, was loaded into each replicate PCR. The purified libraries were quantified using a Qubit 3.0 fluorometer, sized with a Bioanalyzer 2100, and then quantified again using the KAPA Library Quantification kit. Every immunoSEQ 96-well plate was sequenced on a dedicated single-read 150-cycle Illumina NextSeq 550 flow cell. Processing in the source paper ran as follows. The immunoSEQ output contained only junctional sequences without quality scores, so filtering could not match that applied to full-length reads. Sequences were annotated with PyIR, a Python wrapper for IgBLAST v1.9, using IMGT germline references to assign V/J genes and CDR3. Reads were removed for weak V/J assignments (E-value above 1e-6), missing CDR3, stop codons, out-of-frame junctions, or ambiguous translated residues. V3J clonotypes were defined as sequences sharing an identical inferred V gene, J gene, and CDR3 amino acid sequence. Percentage overlap between repertoires was calculated by dividing the number of shared unique clonotypes by the size of the smaller repertoire. Repertoire richness was assessed with RTK rarefaction, the Chao1 estimator, and Recon v2.1 estimates of unobserved clonotypes. Generation probabilities for all TCRbeta clonotypes obtained by the gDNA method from a few donors were computed using OLGA. Entries here come from immuneACCESS through TCRdb and include only in-frame sequences with V and J called. Some clones fail to appear in such tables; in the studies checked, an unresolved V gene covers under half of the shortfall, and the cause of the remainder is unknown. For V, J and clone size, that table is used; D and trimming come from the DNA. The sample yields approximately 640,000 clones; roughly 87% were counted once. The ten largest clones take up about a third of the sample.

CDR1 MDHEN and CDR2 SYDVKM were looked up in the germline V gene. There are 15 amino acids in the CDR3, from cysteine to phenylalanine inclusive. The retained sequence is limited to the CDR3, 45 bases, with the frame set at the first base. V and J are trimmed by 4 bases and 0 bases, and the gene matches miss 4 bases of the junction. The sequence derives from a young man in good health. Some clones in this sample may be carry-over from other donors' samples. The specimen sequenced was memory CD8+ T cells from PBMCs. The cell subset or site label corresponds to: CD45RO+ cells pooled with CCR7-negative TemRA cells. The chain couples TRBV28 to TRBJ2-7; 9 of the junction bases match TRBD2. In nucleotide form, the sequence is TGTGCCAGCAGTTACCCTAGCGGGGCCTCCTACGAGCAGTACTTC. Its amino acids are CASSYPSGASYEQYF.